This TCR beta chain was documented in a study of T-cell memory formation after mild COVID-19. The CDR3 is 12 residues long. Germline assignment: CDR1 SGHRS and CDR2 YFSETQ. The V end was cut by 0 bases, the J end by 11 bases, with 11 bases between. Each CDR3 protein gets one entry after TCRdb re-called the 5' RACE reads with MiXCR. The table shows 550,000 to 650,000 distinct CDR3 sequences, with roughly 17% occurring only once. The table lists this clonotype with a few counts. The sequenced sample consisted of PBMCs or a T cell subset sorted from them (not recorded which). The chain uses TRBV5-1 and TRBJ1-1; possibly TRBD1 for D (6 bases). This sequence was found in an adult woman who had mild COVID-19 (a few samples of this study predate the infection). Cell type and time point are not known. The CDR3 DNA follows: TGCGCCAGCAGCTTGGAGACAGGAGGGGCTTTCTTT. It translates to CASSLETGGAFF. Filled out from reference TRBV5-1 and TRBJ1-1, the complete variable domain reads KAGVTQTPRYLIKTRGQQVTLSCSPISGHRSVSWYQQTPGQGLQFLFEYFSETQRNKGNFPGRFSGRQFSNSRSEMNVSTLELGDSALYLCASSLETGGAFFGQGTRLTVV.